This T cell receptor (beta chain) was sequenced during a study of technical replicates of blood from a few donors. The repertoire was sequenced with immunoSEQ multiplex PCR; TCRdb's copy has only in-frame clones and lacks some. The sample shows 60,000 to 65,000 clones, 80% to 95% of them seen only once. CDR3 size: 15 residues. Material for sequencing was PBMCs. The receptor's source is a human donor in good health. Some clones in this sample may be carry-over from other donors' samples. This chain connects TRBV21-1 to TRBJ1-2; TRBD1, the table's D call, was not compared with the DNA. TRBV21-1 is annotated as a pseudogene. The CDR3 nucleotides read TGTGCCAGCAGCAAAGGTCCCAGGGGGTCCAATGGCTACACCTTC. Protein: CASSKGPRGSNGYTF.